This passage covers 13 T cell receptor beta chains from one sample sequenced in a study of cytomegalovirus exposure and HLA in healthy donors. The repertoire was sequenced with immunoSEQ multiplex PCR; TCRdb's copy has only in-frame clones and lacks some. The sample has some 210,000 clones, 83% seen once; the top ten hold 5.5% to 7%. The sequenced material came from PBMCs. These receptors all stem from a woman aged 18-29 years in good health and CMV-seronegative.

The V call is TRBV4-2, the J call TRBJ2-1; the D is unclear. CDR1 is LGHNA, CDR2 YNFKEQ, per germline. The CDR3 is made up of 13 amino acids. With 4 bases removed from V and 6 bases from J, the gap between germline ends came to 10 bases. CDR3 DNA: TGTGCCAGCAGCCGCGACCCAGCCAATGAGCAGTTCTTC. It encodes CASSRDPANEQFF.

In nucleotides, the CDR3 is TGCGCCAGCAGCTTGGTGGGGGCCCAAGAGACCCAGTACTTC. Translation: CASSLVGAQETQYF. The chain joins TRBV5-1 to TRBJ2-5, with D perhaps matching TRBD1 (6 bases). The V end was cut by 0 bases, the J end by 1 base, with 7 bases between. Germline CDR1 is SGHRS and CDR2 is YFSETQ. The CDR3 extends over 14 amino acids. Variable domain in full (rest from reference TRBV5-1 and TRBJ2-5): KAGVTQTPRYLIKTRGQQVTLSCSPISGHRSVSWYQQTPGQGLQFLFEYFSETQRNKGNFPGRFSGRQFSNSRSEMNVSTLELGDSALYLCASSLVGAQETQYFGPGTRLLVL.

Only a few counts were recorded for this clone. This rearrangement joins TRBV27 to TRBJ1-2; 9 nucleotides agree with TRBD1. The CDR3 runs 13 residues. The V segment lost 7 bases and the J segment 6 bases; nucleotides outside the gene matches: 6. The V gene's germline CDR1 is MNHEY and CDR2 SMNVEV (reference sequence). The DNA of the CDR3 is TGTGCCAGCACGGGGACAGGGTTGGATGGCTACACCTTC. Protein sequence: CASTGTGLDGYTF.

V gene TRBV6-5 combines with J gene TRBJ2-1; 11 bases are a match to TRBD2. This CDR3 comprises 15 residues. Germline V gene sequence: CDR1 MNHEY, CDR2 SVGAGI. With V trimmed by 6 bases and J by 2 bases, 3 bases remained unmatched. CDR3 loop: CASSRSGRAYNEQFF. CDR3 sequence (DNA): TGTGCCAGCAGCCGTAGCGGGAGGGCCTACAATGAGCAGTTCTTC.

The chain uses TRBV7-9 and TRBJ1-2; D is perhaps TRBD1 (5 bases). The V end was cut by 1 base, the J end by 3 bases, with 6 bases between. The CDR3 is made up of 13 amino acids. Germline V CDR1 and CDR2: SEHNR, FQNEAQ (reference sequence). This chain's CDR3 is CASSLGQHYGYTF. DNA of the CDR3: TGTGCCAGCAGCTTAGGACAGCACTATGGCTACACCTTC. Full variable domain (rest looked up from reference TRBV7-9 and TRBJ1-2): DTGVSQNPRHKITKRGQNVTFRCDPISEHNRLYWYRQTLGQGPEFLTYFQNEAQLEKSRLLSDRFSAERPKGSFSTLEIQRTEQGDSAMYLCASSLGQHYGYTFGSGTRLTVV.

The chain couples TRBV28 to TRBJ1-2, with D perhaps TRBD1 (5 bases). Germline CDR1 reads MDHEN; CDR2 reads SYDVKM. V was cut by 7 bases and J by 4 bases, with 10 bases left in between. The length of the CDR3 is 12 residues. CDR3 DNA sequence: TGTGCCAGCACCTGGGGGGGCTATGGCTACACCTTC. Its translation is CASTWGGYGYTF.

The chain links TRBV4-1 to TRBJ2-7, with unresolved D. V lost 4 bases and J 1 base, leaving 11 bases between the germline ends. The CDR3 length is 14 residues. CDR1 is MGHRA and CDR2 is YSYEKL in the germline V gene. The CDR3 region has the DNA TGCGCCAGCAGCCCGGATACCGGTTCCTACGAGCAGTACTTC. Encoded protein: CASSPDTGSYEQYF.

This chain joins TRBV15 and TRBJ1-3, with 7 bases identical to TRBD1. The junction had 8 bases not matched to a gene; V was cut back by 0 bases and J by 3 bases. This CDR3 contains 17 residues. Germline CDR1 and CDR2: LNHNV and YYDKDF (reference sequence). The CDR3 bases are TGTGCCACCAGCAGAGACTTAAGGGGGCGCGGTGGAAACACCATATATTTT. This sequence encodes CATSRDLRGRGGNTIYF.

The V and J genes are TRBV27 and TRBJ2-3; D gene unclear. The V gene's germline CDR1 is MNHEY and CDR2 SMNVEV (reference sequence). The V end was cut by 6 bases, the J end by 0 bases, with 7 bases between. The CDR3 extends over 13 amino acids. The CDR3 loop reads CASSLGSTDTQYF. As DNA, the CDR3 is TGTGCCAGCAGCTTGGGGAGCACAGATACGCAGTATTTT.

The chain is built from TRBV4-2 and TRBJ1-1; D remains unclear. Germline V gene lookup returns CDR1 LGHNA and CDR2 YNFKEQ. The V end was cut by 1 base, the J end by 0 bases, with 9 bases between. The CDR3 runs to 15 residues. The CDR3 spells CASSQVQRMNTEAFF. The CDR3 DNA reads TGTGCCAGCAGCCAAGTTCAGAGAATGAACACTGAAGCTTTCTTT.

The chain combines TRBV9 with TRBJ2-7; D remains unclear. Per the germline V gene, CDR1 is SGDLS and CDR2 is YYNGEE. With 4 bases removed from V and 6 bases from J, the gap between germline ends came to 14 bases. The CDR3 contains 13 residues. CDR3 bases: TGTGCCAGCAGCCCGTTAGTTTTGGGCGAGCAGTACTTC. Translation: CASSPLVLGEQYF.

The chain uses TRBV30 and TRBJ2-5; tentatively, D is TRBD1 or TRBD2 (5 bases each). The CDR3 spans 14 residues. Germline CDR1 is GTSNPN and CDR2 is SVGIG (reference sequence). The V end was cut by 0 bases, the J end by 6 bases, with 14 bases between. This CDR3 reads CAWSVPGSRKTQYF. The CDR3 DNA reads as TGTGCCTGGAGTGTACCAGGGAGTAGAAAGACCCAGTACTTC.

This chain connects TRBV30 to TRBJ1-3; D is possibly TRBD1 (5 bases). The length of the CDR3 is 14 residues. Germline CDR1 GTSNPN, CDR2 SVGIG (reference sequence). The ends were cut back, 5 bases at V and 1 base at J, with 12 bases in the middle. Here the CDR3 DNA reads TGTGCCTGGGTGGTAAGGGGATCTGGAAACACCATATATTTT. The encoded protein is CAWVVRGSGNTIYF. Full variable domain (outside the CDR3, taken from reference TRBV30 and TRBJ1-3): SQTIHQWPATLVQPVGSPLSLECTVEGTSNPNLYWYRQAAGRGLQLLFYSVGIGQISSEVPQNLSASRPQDRQFILSSKKLLLSDSGFYLCAWVVRGSGNTIYFGEGSWLTVV.